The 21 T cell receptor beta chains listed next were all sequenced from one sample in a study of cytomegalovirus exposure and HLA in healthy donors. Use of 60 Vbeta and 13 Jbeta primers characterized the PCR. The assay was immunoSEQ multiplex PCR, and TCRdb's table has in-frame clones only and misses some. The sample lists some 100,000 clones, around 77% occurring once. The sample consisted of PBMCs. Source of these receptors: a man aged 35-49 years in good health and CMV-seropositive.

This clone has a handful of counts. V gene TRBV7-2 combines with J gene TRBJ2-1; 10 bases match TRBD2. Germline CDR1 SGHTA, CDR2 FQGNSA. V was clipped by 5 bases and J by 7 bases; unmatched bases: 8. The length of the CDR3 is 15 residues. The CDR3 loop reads CASSPYTSGVNEQFF. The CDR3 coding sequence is TGTGCCAGCAGCCCATACACTAGCGGGGTTAATGAGCAGTTCTTC.

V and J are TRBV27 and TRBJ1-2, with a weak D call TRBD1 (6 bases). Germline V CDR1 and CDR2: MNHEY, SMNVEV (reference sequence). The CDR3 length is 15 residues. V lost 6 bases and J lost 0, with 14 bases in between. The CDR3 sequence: CASRDWDTANYGYTF. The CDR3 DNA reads TGTGCCAGCAGAGACTGGGACACAGCTAACTATGGCTACACCTTC.

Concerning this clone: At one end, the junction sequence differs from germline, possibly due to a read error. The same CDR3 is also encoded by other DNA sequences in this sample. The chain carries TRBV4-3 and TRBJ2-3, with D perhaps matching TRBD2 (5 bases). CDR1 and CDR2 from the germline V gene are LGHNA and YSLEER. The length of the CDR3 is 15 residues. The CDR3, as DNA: TGCGCCAGCAGCCAACAGGACTCTAGCACAGATACGCAATATTTT. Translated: CASSQQDSSTDTQYF.

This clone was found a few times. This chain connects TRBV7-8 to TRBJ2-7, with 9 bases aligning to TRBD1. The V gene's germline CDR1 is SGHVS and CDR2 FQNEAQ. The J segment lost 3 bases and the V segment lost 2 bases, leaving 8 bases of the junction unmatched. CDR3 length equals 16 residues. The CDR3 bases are TGTGCCAGCAGCTTACCAACCGGGACAGGGAACTACGAGCAGTACTTC. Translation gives CASSLPTGTGNYEQYF.

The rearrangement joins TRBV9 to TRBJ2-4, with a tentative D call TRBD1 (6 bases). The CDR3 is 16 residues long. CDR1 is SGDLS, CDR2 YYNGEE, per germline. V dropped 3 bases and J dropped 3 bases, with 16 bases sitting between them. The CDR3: CASSATPGHLKNIQYF. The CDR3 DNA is TGTGCCAGCAGCGCCACTCCGGGACACCTCAAAAACATTCAGTACTTC.

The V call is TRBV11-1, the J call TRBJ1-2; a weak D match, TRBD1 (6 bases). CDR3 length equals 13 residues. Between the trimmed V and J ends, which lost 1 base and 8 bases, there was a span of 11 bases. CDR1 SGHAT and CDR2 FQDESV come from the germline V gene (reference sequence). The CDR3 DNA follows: TGTGCCAGCAGCTTAGGCCAGGGGCTCGGCTACACCTTC. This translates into CASSLGQGLGYTF.

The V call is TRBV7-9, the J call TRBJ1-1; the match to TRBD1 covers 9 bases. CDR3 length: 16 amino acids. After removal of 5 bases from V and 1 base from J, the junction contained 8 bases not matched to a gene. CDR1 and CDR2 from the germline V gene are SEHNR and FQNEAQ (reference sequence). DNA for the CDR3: TGTGCCAGCAGCCCCGGGACAGGGCCGGCGAACACTGAAGCTTTCTTT. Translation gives CASSPGTGPANTEAFF.

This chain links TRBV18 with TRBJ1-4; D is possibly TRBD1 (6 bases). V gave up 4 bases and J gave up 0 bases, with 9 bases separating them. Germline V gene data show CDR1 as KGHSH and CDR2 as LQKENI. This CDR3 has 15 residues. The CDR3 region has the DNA TGTGCCAGCTCACGACAGGTCGCAACTAATGAAAAACTGTTTTTT. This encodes CASSRQVATNEKLFF.

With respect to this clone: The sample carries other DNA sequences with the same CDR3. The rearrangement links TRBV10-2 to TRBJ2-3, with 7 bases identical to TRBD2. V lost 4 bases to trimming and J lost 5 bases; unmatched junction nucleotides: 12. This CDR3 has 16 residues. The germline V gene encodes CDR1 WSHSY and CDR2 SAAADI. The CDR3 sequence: CASSAPTSHSGDTQYF. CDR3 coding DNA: TGCGCCAGCAGTGCCCCGACTAGCCACTCTGGAGATACGCAGTATTTT.

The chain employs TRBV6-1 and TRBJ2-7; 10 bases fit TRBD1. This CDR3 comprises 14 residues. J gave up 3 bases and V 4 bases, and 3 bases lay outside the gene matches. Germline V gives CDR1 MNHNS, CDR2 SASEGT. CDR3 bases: TGTGCCAGCAGTGCCGGGACAGGGGTCTACGAGCAGTACTTC. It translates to CASSAGTGVYEQYF.

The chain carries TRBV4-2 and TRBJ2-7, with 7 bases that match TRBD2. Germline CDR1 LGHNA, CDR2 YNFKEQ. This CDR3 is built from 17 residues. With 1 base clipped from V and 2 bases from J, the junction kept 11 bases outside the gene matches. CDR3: CASSQVGRGHLTYEQYF. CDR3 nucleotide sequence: TGTGCCAGCAGCCAAGTTGGGAGGGGCCACCTGACCTACGAGCAGTACTTC.

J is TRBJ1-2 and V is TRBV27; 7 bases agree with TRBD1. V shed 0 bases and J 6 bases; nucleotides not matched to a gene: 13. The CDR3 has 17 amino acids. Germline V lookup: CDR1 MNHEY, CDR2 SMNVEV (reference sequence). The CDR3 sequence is CASSLSIWDRLLHGYTF. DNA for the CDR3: TGTGCCAGCAGTTTATCGATCTGGGACAGACTCCTCCATGGCTACACCTTC.

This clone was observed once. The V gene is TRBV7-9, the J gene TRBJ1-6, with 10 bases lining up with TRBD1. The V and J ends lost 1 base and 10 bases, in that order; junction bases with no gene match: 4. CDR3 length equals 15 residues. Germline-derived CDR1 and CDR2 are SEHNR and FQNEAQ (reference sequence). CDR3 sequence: CASSLGDRGKSPLHF. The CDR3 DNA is TGTGCCAGCAGCTTAGGGGACAGGGGAAAATCACCCCTCCACTTT.

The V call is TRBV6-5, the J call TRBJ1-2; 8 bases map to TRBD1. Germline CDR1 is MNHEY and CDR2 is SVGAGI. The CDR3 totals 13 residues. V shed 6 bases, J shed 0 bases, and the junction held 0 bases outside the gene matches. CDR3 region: CASRGQANYGYTF. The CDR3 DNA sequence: TGTGCCAGCAGGGGACAGGCTAACTATGGCTACACCTTC.

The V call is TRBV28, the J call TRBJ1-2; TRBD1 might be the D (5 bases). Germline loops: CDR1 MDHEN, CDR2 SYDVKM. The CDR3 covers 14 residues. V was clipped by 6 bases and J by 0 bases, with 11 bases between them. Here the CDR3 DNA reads TGTGCCAGCAGATCTACAGGAGCTAACTATGGCTACACCTTC. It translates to CASRSTGANYGYTF.

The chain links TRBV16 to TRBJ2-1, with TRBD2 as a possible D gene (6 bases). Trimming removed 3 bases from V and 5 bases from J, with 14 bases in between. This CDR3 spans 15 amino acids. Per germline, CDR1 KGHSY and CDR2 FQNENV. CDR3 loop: CASSQGRTPNNEQFF. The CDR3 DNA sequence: TGTGCCAGCAGCCAGGGGAGGACCCCAAACAATGAGCAGTTCTTC.

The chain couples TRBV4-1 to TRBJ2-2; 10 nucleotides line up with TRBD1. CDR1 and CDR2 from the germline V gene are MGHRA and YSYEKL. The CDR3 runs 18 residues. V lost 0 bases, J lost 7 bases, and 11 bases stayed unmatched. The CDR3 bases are TGCGCCAGCAGCCAAGATTCCCGACAGGGGGCGCTAAGCGGGGAGCTGTTTTTT. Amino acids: CASSQDSRQGALSGELFF.

The CDR3 here is CASSQDGAGTSGVDTQYF. DNA of the CDR3: TGCGCCAGCAGCCAAGATGGGGCCGGGACTAGCGGTGTAGATACGCAGTATTTT. V is TRBV4-1 and J is TRBJ2-3; TRBD2 aligns across 11 bases. CDR3 length: 18 residues. V was pared by 0 bases and J by 5 bases, with 10 bases of the junction left unmatched. CDR1 MGHRA and CDR2 YSYEKL come from the germline V gene.

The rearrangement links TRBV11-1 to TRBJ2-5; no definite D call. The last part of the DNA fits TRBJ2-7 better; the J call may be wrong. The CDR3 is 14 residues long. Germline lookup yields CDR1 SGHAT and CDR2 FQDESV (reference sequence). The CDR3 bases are TGTGCCAGCAGCTTAAATACAGAGATCTACGAGCAGTACTTC. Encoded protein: CASSLNTEIYEQYF.

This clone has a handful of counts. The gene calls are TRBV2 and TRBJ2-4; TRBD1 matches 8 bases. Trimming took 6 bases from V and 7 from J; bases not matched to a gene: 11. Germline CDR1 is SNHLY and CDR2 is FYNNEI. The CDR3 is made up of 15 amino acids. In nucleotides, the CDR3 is TGTGCCAGCAGGCTCGGCTTCCGACAGGGGAACATTCAGTACTTC. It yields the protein CASRLGFRQGNIQYF.

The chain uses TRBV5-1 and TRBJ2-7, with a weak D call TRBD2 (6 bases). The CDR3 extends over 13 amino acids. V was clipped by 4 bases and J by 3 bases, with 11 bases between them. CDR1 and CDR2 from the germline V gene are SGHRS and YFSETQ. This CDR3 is CASSPRDFYEQYF. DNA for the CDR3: TGCGCCAGCAGCCCCCGGGACTTCTACGAGCAGTACTTC.